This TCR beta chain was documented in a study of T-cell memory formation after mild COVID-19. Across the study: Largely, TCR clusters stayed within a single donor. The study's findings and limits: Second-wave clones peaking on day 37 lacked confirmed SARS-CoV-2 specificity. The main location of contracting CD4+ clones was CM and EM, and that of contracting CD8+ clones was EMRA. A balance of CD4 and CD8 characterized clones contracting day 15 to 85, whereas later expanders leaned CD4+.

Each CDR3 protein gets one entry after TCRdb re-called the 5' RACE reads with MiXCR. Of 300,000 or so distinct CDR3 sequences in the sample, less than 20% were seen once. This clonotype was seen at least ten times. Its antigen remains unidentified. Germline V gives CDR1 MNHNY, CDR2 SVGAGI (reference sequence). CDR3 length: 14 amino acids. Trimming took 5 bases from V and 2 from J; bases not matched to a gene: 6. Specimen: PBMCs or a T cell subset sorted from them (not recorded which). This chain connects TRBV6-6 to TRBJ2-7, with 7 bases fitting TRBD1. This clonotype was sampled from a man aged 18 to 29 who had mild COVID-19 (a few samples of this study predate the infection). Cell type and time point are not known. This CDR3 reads CASSQQGMPYEQYF. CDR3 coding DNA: TGTGCCAGCAGTCAACAGGGGATGCCCTACGAGCAGTACTTC.